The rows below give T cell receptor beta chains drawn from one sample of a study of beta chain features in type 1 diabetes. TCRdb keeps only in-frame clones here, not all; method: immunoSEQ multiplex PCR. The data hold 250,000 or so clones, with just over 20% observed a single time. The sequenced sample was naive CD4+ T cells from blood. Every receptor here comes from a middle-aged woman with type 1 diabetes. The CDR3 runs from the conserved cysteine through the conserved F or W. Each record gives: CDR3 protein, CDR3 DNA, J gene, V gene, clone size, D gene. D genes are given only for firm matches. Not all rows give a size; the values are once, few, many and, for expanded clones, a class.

CDR3 protein: CASSLGVVPELFF
CDR3 DNA: TGCGCCAGCAGCTTGGGCGTCGTGCCTGAGCTGTTTTTT
J gene: TRBJ2-2
V gene: TRBV5-1
clone size: few
D gene: NA

CDR3 protein: CASSVAAHSNTGELFF
CDR3 DNA: TGTGCCAGCAGCGTAGCTGCCCACTCTAACACCGGGGAGCTGTTTTTT
J gene: TRBJ2-2
V gene: TRBV9
clone size: NA
D gene: NA

CDR3 protein: CASSRDRANTEAFF
CDR3 DNA: TGCGCCAGCAGCCGAGACAGGGCGAACACTGAAGCTTTCTTT
J gene: TRBJ1-1
V gene: TRBV4-1
clone size: NA
D gene: TRBD1

CDR3 protein: CASRTVRGDTEAFF
CDR3 DNA: TGCGCCAGTCGGACAGTGCGGGGGGACACTGAAGCTTTCTTT
J gene: TRBJ1-1
V gene: TRBV10-2
clone size: few
D gene: NA

CDR3 protein: CASSAILGLGAGELFF
CDR3 DNA: TGTGCCAGCAGCGCCATCCTAGGATTAGGCGCCGGGGAGCTGTTTTTT
J gene: TRBJ2-2
V gene: TRBV7-9
clone size: few
D gene: NA

CDR3 protein: CATSRLYRGPRNTEAFF
CDR3 DNA: TGTGCCACCAGCAGACTGTACAGGGGGCCTCGGAACACTGAAGCTTTCTTT
J gene: TRBJ1-1
V gene: TRBV15
clone size: NA
D gene: TRBD1

CDR3 protein: CASSSNRVLSYTF
CDR3 DNA: TGTGCCAGCAGCTCCAACAGGGTACTTAGCTACACCTTC
J gene: TRBJ1-2
V gene: TRBV28
clone size: few
D gene: NA

CDR3 protein: CASSRTGVGQPQHF
CDR3 DNA: TGTGCCAGCAGCAGGACAGGGGTTGGTCAGCCCCAGCATTTT
J gene: TRBJ1-5
V gene: TRBV6-1
clone size: NA
D gene: TRBD1

CDR3 protein: CASSAYGGTTGSNQPQHF
CDR3 DNA: TGTGCCAGCAGCGCATACGGAGGGACGACCGGTAGCAATCAGCCCCAGCATTTT
J gene: TRBJ1-5
V gene: TRBV7-8
clone size: NA
D gene: NA

CDR3 protein: CASSDRNLYGYTF
CDR3 DNA: TGTGCCAGTAGCGACAGAAACCTCTATGGCTACACCTTC
J gene: TRBJ1-2
V gene: TRBV19
clone size: NA
D gene: NA

CDR3 protein: CASSPPSGQGGYF
CDR3 DNA: TGTGCCAGCTCACCACCCTCAGGACAGGGCGGTTACTTC
J gene: TRBJ2-4
V gene: TRBV18
clone size: NA
D gene: TRBD1

CDR3 protein: CASSYTSGQGLYEQYF
CDR3 DNA: TGCGCCAGCAGCTATACCTCGGGACAGGGACTCTACGAGCAGTACTTC
J gene: TRBJ2-7
V gene: TRBV5-1
clone size: few
D gene: TRBD1

CDR3 protein: CASTSGGSYNEQFF
CDR3 DNA: TGTGCCAGTACTAGCGGGGGGAGCTACAATGAGCAGTTCTTC
J gene: TRBJ2-1
V gene: TRBV14
clone size: NA
D gene: TRBD2

CDR3 protein: CASSTGLRYEQYF
CDR3 DNA: TGTGCCAGCAGCACAGGGCTCAGGTACGAGCAGTACTTC
J gene: TRBJ2-7
V gene: TRBV27
clone size: few
D gene: NA

CDR3 protein: CASSGAGQSFGVNEQFF
CDR3 DNA: TGTGCCAGCAGTGGTGCAGGACAGTCTTTTGGAGTCAATGAGCAGTTCTTC
J gene: TRBJ2-1
V gene: TRBV5-8
clone size: few
D gene: NA

CDR3 protein: CASSRATSGGKDNEQFF
CDR3 DNA: TGTGCCAGCAGCCGCGCGACTAGCGGGGGGAAGGATAATGAGCAGTTCTTC
J gene: TRBJ2-1
V gene: TRBV7-9
clone size: few
D gene: TRBD2

CDR3 protein: CASSSSVSTDTQYF
CDR3 DNA: TGTGCCAGCAGTTCTAGCGTATCCACAGATACGCAGTATTTT
J gene: TRBJ2-3
V gene: TRBV27
clone size: few
D gene: NA

CDR3 protein: CASNPNAPRRYEQYF
CDR3 DNA: TGTGCCAGCAACCCAAATGCGCCCCGGAGGTACGAGCAGTACTTC
J gene: TRBJ2-7
V gene: TRBV6-5
clone size: few
D gene: NA

CDR3 protein: CASSSGEGNIQYF
CDR3 DNA: TGTGCCAGCAGCTCGGGGGAGGGGAACATTCAGTACTTC
J gene: TRBJ2-4
V gene: TRBV4-2
clone size: NA
D gene: TRBD2

CDR3 protein: CASSWTGTGDYEQYF
CDR3 DNA: TGCGCCAGCAGCTGGACCGGGACAGGAGACTACGAGCAGTACTTC
J gene: TRBJ2-7
V gene: TRBV5-1
clone size: NA
D gene: TRBD1

CDR3 protein: CSVEVLAGEGEQYF
CDR3 DNA: TGCAGCGTTGAAGTACTAGCGGGAGAGGGCGAGCAGTACTTC
J gene: TRBJ2-7
V gene: TRBV29-1
clone size: few
D gene: TRBD2

CDR3 protein: CASSYSTRVGSPLHF
CDR3 DNA: TGTGCCAGCAGTTACTCGACGCGGGTTGGTTCACCCCTCCACTTT
J gene: TRBJ1-6
V gene: TRBV6-5
clone size: NA
D gene: NA

CDR3 protein: CASSRSDSYNEQFF
CDR3 DNA: TGTGCCAGCAGCCGTTCAGACAGTTACAATGAGCAGTTCTTC
J gene: TRBJ2-1
V gene: TRBV7-3
clone size: few
D gene: NA

CDR3 protein: CASSLAAGRYEQYF
CDR3 DNA: TGTGCCAGCAGCTTGGCGGCAGGGAGGTACGAGCAGTACTTC
J gene: TRBJ2-7
V gene: TRBV7-2
clone size: NA
D gene: NA

CDR3 protein: CASRNSLGETQYF
CDR3 DNA: TGTGCCAGCAGAAACAGCTTGGGTGAGACCCAGTACTTC
J gene: TRBJ2-5
V gene: TRBV2
clone size: NA
D gene: NA

CDR3 protein: CASSPLAGASDTQYF
CDR3 DNA: TGTGCCAGCAGCCCTCTAGCGGGAGCTTCAGATACGCAGTATTTT
J gene: TRBJ2-3
V gene: TRBV13
clone size: NA
D gene: TRBD2

CDR3 protein: CSVLPAREQFF
CDR3 DNA: TGCAGCGTACTCCCGGCTAGGGAGCAGTTCTTC
J gene: TRBJ2-1
V gene: TRBV29-1
clone size: NA
D gene: NA

CDR3 protein: CASSLQGSSGANVLTF
CDR3 DNA: TGTGCCAGCAGCTTACAGGGGAGTAGTGGGGCCAACGTCCTGACTTTC
J gene: TRBJ2-6
V gene: TRBV7-2
clone size: NA
D gene: NA

CDR3 protein: CATTQREASYNEQFF
CDR3 DNA: TGTGCCACTACACAGCGGGAGGCCTCCTACAATGAGCAGTTCTTC
J gene: TRBJ2-1
V gene: TRBV19
clone size: NA
D gene: TRBD2

CDR3 protein: CASSLNYGYTF
CDR3 DNA: TGTGCCAGCAGCCTCAACTATGGCTACACCTTC
J gene: TRBJ1-2
V gene: TRBV7-2
clone size: NA
D gene: NA

CDR3 protein: CASSYRGTLSEQYF
CDR3 DNA: TGTGCCAGCAGTTACCGAGGCACGCTGAGCGAGCAGTACTTC
J gene: TRBJ2-7
V gene: TRBV6-5
clone size: few
D gene: NA

CDR3 protein: CAWSALSGSSYNEQFF
CDR3 DNA: TGTGCCTGGAGTGCCTTAAGCGGTAGCTCCTACAATGAGCAGTTCTTC
J gene: TRBJ2-1
V gene: TRBV30
clone size: NA
D gene: NA

CDR3 protein: CASSLDPPGRAGTDTQYF
CDR3 DNA: TGTGCCAGCAGCTTAGACCCTCCGGGGAGGGCTGGCACAGATACGCAGTATTTT
J gene: TRBJ2-3
V gene: TRBV11-2
clone size: NA
D gene: TRBD2

CDR3 protein: CASSLMGSNYGYTF
CDR3 DNA: TGTGCCAGCAGCTTAATGGGCAGTAACTATGGCTACACCTTC
J gene: TRBJ1-2
V gene: TRBV7-9
clone size: NA
D gene: NA

CDR3 protein: CASKGTSGGSSYEQYF
CDR3 DNA: TGTGCCAGCAAGGGGACTAGCGGGGGAAGCTCCTACGAGCAGTACTTC
J gene: TRBJ2-7
V gene: TRBV6-6
clone size: NA
D gene: TRBD2

CDR3 protein: CASSPGQGTDTQYF
CDR3 DNA: TGTGCCAGCAGCCCAGGACAGGGGACAGATACGCAGTATTTT
J gene: TRBJ2-3
V gene: TRBV5-6
clone size: NA
D gene: TRBD1

CDR3 protein: CASGQGGEAFF
CDR3 DNA: TGTGCCAGCGGACAGGGCGGTGAAGCTTTCTTT
J gene: TRBJ1-1
V gene: TRBV6-1
clone size: NA
D gene: TRBD1

CDR3 protein: CASSYRGGYGYTF
CDR3 DNA: TGTGCCAGCAGTTACAGGGGGGGCTATGGCTACACCTTC
J gene: TRBJ1-2
V gene: TRBV6-5
clone size: few
D gene: NA

CDR3 protein: CASRPGTGIQTQHF
CDR3 DNA: TGTGCCAGCCGTCCCGGGACAGGGATTCAGACCCAGCATTTT
J gene: TRBJ1-5
V gene: TRBV2
clone size: NA
D gene: TRBD1

CDR3 protein: CSVERLAAQYF
CDR3 DNA: TGCAGCGTTGAACGACTAGCAGCGCAGTATTTT
J gene: TRBJ2-3
V gene: TRBV29-1
clone size: NA
D gene: TRBD2

CDR3 protein: CASSSSGGAGETQYF
CDR3 DNA: TGTGCCAGCAGCAGTAGCGGGGGGGCCGGGGAGACCCAGTACTTC
J gene: TRBJ2-5
V gene: TRBV7-2
clone size: NA
D gene: TRBD2

CDR3 protein: CASSPSNGLQETQYF
CDR3 DNA: TGTGCCAGCTCACCAAGTAACGGACTACAAGAGACCCAGTACTTC
J gene: TRBJ2-5
V gene: TRBV18
clone size: few
D gene: NA

CDR3 protein: CASSQRLYGYTF
CDR3 DNA: TGTGCCAGCAGCCAAAGACTCTATGGCTACACCTTC
J gene: TRBJ1-2
V gene: TRBV28
clone size: NA
D gene: NA

CDR3 protein: CASSLVGQNSNQPQHF
CDR3 DNA: TGTGCCAGCAGCTTAGTGGGACAGAATAGCAATCAGCCCCAGCATTTT
J gene: TRBJ1-5
V gene: TRBV7-9
clone size: NA
D gene: TRBD1

CDR3 protein: CATSRSTGGHGELFF
CDR3 DNA: TGTGCCACCAGCAGATCGACAGGGGGCCACGGGGAGCTGTTTTTT
J gene: TRBJ2-2
V gene: TRBV15
clone size: few
D gene: TRBD1

CDR3 protein: CASSPQPGTQYF
CDR3 DNA: TGTGCCAGCAGCCCCCAGCCGGGGACCCAGTACTTC
J gene: TRBJ2-5
V gene: TRBV14
clone size: few
D gene: NA

CDR3 protein: CASRSGPRDTYNEQFF
CDR3 DNA: TGTGCCAGCAGATCTGGACCGAGGGACACCTACAATGAGCAGTTCTTC
J gene: TRBJ2-1
V gene: TRBV5-6
clone size: NA
D gene: NA

CDR3 protein: CASSLGPGTGDYGYTF
CDR3 DNA: TGCGCCAGCAGCTTGGGTCCAGGGACGGGAGACTATGGCTACACCTTC
J gene: TRBJ1-2
V gene: TRBV5-1
clone size: once
D gene: NA

CDR3 protein: CASSARQVNTEAFF
CDR3 DNA: TGCGCCAGCAGCGCCCGACAGGTGAACACTGAAGCTTTCTTT
J gene: TRBJ1-1
V gene: TRBV5-1
clone size: few
D gene: NA

CDR3 protein: CASSMGGTSYSSYEQYF
CDR3 DNA: TGCGCCAGCAGCATGGGGGGCACCAGTTATAGCTCCTACGAGCAGTACTTC
J gene: TRBJ2-7
V gene: TRBV5-1
clone size: few
D gene: NA

CDR3 protein: CASSVVAGVNNEQFF
CDR3 DNA: TGTGCCAGCAGCGTAGTTGCGGGGGTGAACAATGAGCAGTTCTTC
J gene: TRBJ2-1
V gene: TRBV9
clone size: NA
D gene: TRBD2

CDR3 protein: CSVEAQGDTEAFF
CDR3 DNA: TGCAGCGTTGAAGCGCAGGGTGACACTGAAGCTTTCTTT
J gene: TRBJ1-1
V gene: TRBV29-1
clone size: NA
D gene: NA

CDR3 protein: CAWYNRQGRTEAFF
CDR3 DNA: TGTGCCTGGTACAATCGACAGGGGAGGACTGAAGCTTTCTTT
J gene: TRBJ1-1
V gene: TRBV30
clone size: NA
D gene: TRBD1